This T cell receptor beta chain was recorded in a study of shared clonotypes between healthy human individuals. Measured with immunoSEQ multiplex PCR; TCRdb has only the in-frame clones, and not every one. This sample carries some 630,000 clones, 55% to 75% of them seen once, and the ten largest clones take approximately 1.8%. The CDR3 is 12 residues long. CDR1 is SQVTM and CDR2 is ANQGSEA in the germline V gene. V lost 6 bases, J lost 8 bases, and 16 bases lay in between. The chain couples TRBV29-1 to TRBJ1-2; a weak D match, TRBD1 (5 bases). The specimen sequenced was memory CD4+ T cells sorted from blood. Subset specified: CD45RA-negative fraction. The clonotype comes from a woman between 25 and 40 years old in good health. The CDR3 nucleotides read TGCAGCGTAGACAGAAAAGGGTTCGGCTACACCTTC. The encoded protein is CSVDRKGFGYTF.